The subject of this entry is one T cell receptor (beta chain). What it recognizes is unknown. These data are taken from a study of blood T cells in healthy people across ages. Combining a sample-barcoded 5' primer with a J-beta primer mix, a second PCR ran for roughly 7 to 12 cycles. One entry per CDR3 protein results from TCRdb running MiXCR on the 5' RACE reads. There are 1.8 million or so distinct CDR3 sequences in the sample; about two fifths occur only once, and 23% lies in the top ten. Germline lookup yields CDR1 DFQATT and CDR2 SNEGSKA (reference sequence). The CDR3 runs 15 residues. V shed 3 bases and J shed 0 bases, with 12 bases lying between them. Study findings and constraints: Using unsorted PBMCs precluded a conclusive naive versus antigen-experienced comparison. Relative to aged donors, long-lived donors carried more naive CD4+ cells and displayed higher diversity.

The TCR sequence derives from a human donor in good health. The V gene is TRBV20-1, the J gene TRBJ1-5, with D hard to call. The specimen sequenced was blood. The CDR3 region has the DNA TGCAGTGCTAGGGGGATCGATTATAGCAATCAGCCCCAGCATTTT. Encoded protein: CSARGIDYSNQPQHF.